The 20 T cell receptor beta chains reported below all come from one sample, sequenced in a study of blood T cell repertoires in COVID-19 (dated by TCRdb to 2018 to 2020). Library preparation used the immunoSEQ multiplex PCR assay. The immuneACCESS repertoire file appears here via TCRdb, limited to in-frame rearrangements. These files lack a portion of the clones; in checked studies, under half of the deficit traces to unresolved V genes, and the cause of the others is not known. This sample gives tens of thousands of clones in total; roughly 80% of them show up just once. 6.9% of the sample is held by the ten biggest clonotypes. Sequenced material: peripheral blood. These receptors came from a man aged 25-45 years with COVID-19, enrolled during active disease.

The gene calls are TRBV2 and TRBJ2-5; tentatively, D is TRBD1 (6 bases). From germline, CDR1 is SNHLY and CDR2 FYNNEI. Trimming stripped 7 bases from V and 1 base from J, with 7 bases between. The CDR3 length is 12 residues. CDR3 bases: TGTGCCAGCATGGACAGCCAAGAGACCCAGTACTTC. It is translated as CASMDSQETQYF.

This clone appeared once. The J gene is TRBJ1-4, the V gene TRBV5-5; D remains ambiguous. Trimming left V 4 bases short and J 1 base short, with 11 bases between. This CDR3 is 15 amino acids long. The germline CDR1 and CDR2 sequences are SGHKS and YYEKEE (reference sequence). The CDR3 sequence: CASSPDGVTNEKLFF. DNA for the CDR3: TGTGCCAGCAGCCCCGACGGGGTAACTAATGAAAAACTGTTTTTT.

The chain joins TRBV28 to TRBJ1-6; a weak D match, TRBD1 (5 bases). Trimming shortened V by 2 bases and J by 3 bases, and 11 bases separated the two germline ends. Germline lookup yields CDR1 MDHEN and CDR2 SYDVKM. This CDR3 region has 16 residues. CDR3 sequence: CASSLLGHDYNSPLHF. In DNA, the CDR3 is TGTGCCAGCAGTTTACTCGGACATGACTATAATTCACCCCTCCACTTT.

This rearrangement joins TRBV7-9 to TRBJ1-4; a weak D match, TRBD1 (6 bases). Germline-derived CDR1 and CDR2 are SEHNR and FQNEAQ (reference sequence). With 2 bases removed from V and 8 bases from J, the gap between germline ends came to 18 bases. CDR3 length equals 16 residues. The CDR3 region is CASSLMAGGTREKLFF. The CDR3 DNA reads TGTGCCAGCAGCTTAATGGCGGGGGGGACACGGGAAAAACTGTTTTTT.

This chain uses TRBV7-2 with TRBJ2-5, with 7 bases matching TRBD2. Germline trimming cut 8 bases from V and 5 bases from J; bases unmatched to any gene: 5. The CDR3 runs 12 residues. Germline lookup yields CDR1 SGHTA and CDR2 FQGNSA. DNA of the CDR3: TGTGCCAGCGGGGCGGGAGCGGAGACCCAGTACTTC. This translates into CASGAGAETQYF.

The genes are TRBV28 and TRBJ2-5; TRBD2 aligns across 7 bases. Germline values: CDR1 MDHEN, CDR2 SYDVKM. V was pared by 5 bases and J by 1 base, with 4 bases of the junction left unmatched. The CDR3 is made up of 14 amino acids. The CDR3 protein is CASSPGTIQETQYF. The CDR3 coding sequence is TGTGCCAGCAGTCCCGGGACTATCCAAGAGACCCAGTACTTC.

The chain employs TRBV5-6 and TRBJ2-6; weak D call: TRBD2 (6 bases). The V gene's germline CDR1 is SGHDT and CDR2 YYEEEE. V lost 1 base and J 4 bases, leaving 12 bases between the germline ends. The CDR3 runs 16 residues. The CDR3 loop is CASSLRRGTGANVLTF. The CDR3 coding sequence is TGTGCCAGCAGCTTGAGGAGGGGTACCGGGGCCAACGTCCTGACTTTC.

The chain joins TRBV6-1 to TRBJ2-7; no clear D. Germline V CDR1 and CDR2: MNHNS, SASEGT. Trimming removed 2 bases from V and 2 bases from J, with 7 bases in between. The CDR3 spans 13 residues. CDR3 bases: TGTGCCAGCAGTGAAAACAGAGCCTACGAGCAGTACTTC. The encoded protein is CASSENRAYEQYF.

The rearrangement links TRBV7-3 to TRBJ2-2; TRBD2 agrees at 7 bases. The CDR3 is made up of 15 amino acids. V shed 4 bases and J 5 bases; nucleotides not matched to a gene: 7. Germline V lookup: CDR1 SGHTA, CDR2 FQGTGA. The DNA for the CDR3 is TGTGCCAGCAGCTCTGGGGGGGAGCCTACCGGGGAGCTGTTTTTT. Protein sequence: CASSSGGEPTGELFF.

The rearrangement joins TRBV2 to TRBJ2-2; the match to TRBD1 covers 9 bases. The length of the CDR3 is 13 residues. V lost 5 bases and J lost 10; bases outside the gene matches: 5. CDR1 and CDR2 from the germline V gene are SNHLY and FYNNEI. Here the CDR3 DNA reads TGTGCCAGCAGTCGAGAACAGGGGGCGGAGCTGTTTTTT. The encoded protein is CASSREQGAELFF.

CDR3 DNA sequence: TGTGCCAGCAGTTCTACAGGAGATTCACCCCTCCACTTT. Its protein product is CASSSTGDSPLHF. The chain uses TRBV6-2 or TRBV6-3 and TRBJ1-6; TRBD1 is a possible D gene (5 bases). The germline gives CDR1 MNHEY, CDR2 SVGEGT. The CDR3 is 13 residues long. Trimming removed 4 bases at V and 8 bases at J, with 9 bases between.

This chain links TRBV7-2 with TRBJ1-1; D not certain. Per the germline V gene, CDR1 is SGHTA and CDR2 is FQGNSA. The CDR3 extends over 13 amino acids. Trimming left V 7 bases short and J 5 bases short, with 14 bases between. CDR3 region: CASTGVGRTEAFF. CDR3 sequence (DNA): TGTGCCAGCACCGGTGTTGGTCGGACTGAAGCTTTCTTT.

The chain carries TRBV6-6 and TRBJ1-2; D remains ambiguous. The V end lost 5 bases, the J end lost 4 bases, and 14 bases lay between the germline ends. Germline V gene lookup returns CDR1 MNHNY and CDR2 SVGAGI (reference sequence). The CDR3 totals 14 residues. The CDR3, as DNA: TGTGCCAGCAGTAACGAGGAGGGTGGCTATGGCTACACCTTC. It yields the protein CASSNEEGGYGYTF.

V usage is TRBV18 and J usage is TRBJ1-4; 7 positions match TRBD1. V lost 3 bases, J lost 4 bases, and 8 bases stayed unmatched. Per germline, CDR1 KGHSH and CDR2 LQKENI. The CDR3 has 16 residues. This CDR3 is CASSPPGTARNEKLFF. The DNA of the CDR3 is TGTGCCAGCTCACCTCCCGGGACAGCCCGTAATGAAAAACTGTTTTTT.

This clone was seen once. In DNA, the CDR3 is TGTGCCAGCAGCCAGACAGGTTCCGAGCAGTACTTC. Translating it yields CASSQTGSEQYF. V usage is TRBV3-1 (or the pseudogene TRBV3-2) and J usage is TRBJ2-7; TRBD1 is a possible D gene (6 bases). The CDR3 runs to 12 residues. The V gene's germline CDR1 is LGHDT and CDR2 YNNKEL (reference sequence). Trimming left V 3 bases short and J 6 bases short, with 9 bases between.

This sequence joins TRBV4-2 and TRBJ2-1, with 7 bases that match TRBD2. J was trimmed by 3 bases and V by 5 bases; bases with no gene match: 4. Germline values: CDR1 LGHNA, CDR2 YNFKEQ. CDR3 length: 14 residues. CDR3 in amino acids: CASSLAGDYNEQFF. As DNA, the CDR3 is TGTGCCAGCAGCTTGGCGGGAGACTACAATGAGCAGTTCTTC.

V is TRBV2 and J is TRBJ1-5; D perhaps matches TRBD1 (5 bases). Germline values: CDR1 SNHLY, CDR2 FYNNEI. The CDR3 is 13 residues long. V lost 8 bases, J lost 4 bases, and 12 bases lay in between. The CDR3 DNA is TGTGCCAGCCAGGGTGATGCTAATCAGCCCCAGCATTTT. This sequence encodes CASQGDANQPQHF.

The V and J genes are TRBV20-1 and TRBJ1-2, with D possibly being TRBD1 (6 bases). This CDR3 is 16 amino acids long. CDR1 and CDR2 from the germline V gene are DFQATT and SNEGSKA (reference sequence). Trimming stripped 3 bases from V and 3 bases from J, with 20 bases between. The CDR3 protein is CSASGVEGGIDYGYTF. The CDR3 DNA reads as TGCAGTGCTAGTGGGGTGGAGGGGGGGATCGACTATGGCTACACCTTC.

The chain is built from TRBV19 and TRBJ2-1, with D tentatively TRBD2 (6 bases). Trimming shortened V by 5 bases and J by 6 bases, and 14 bases separated the two germline ends. Per germline, CDR1 LNHDA and CDR2 SQIVND (reference sequence). The CDR3 is made up of 14 amino acids. The CDR3 DNA reads TGTGCCAGTAGTGGGACTCACCCCCCCAATGAGCAGTTCTTC. It translates to CASSGTHPPNEQFF.

V is TRBV11-2 and J is TRBJ2-3, with D unresolved. V lost 5 bases to trimming and J lost 3 bases, with 12 bases between them. The germline CDR1 and CDR2 sequences are SGHAT and FQNNGV. CDR3 size: 14 residues. The CDR3 DNA reads as TGTGCCAGCAGCGTGGGCCCCGCAACAGATACGCAGTATTTT. It yields the protein CASSVGPATDTQYF.